These T cell receptor beta chains were read from a single sample in a study of PD-1 blockade in mismatch repair-deficient tumors. Assay used: immunoSEQ multiplex PCR; TCRdb lists only in-frame clones, some missing. The profile shows 70,000 to 90,000 clones, approximately 78% of them singletons. This sample comprised peripheral blood, obtained 44 weeks after starting pembrolizumab. These receptors were taken from an adult with mismatch repair-deficient cancer. CDR3s leave out the opening cysteine and the closing phenylalanine or tryptophan.

j_gene: TRBJ2-5
v_gene: TRBV19
CDR3aa: ASSPRKTGGYQETQY

j_gene: TRBJ1-5
v_gene: TRBV5-6
CDR3aa: ASSLGGRLIPSHNQPQH

j_gene: TRBJ1-1
v_gene: TRBV11-3
CDR3aa: ASSLALQNTEAF

j_gene: TRBJ2-4
v_gene: TRBV7-9
CDR3aa: ASSSQDIQY

j_gene: TRBJ1-1
v_gene: TRBV19
CDR3aa: ASNWQGAYEAF

j_gene: TRBJ2-1
v_gene: TRBV5-5
CDR3aa: ASSFSGGEQF

j_gene: TRBJ2-6
v_gene: TRBV6-5
CDR3aa: ASSYSTATGANVLT

j_gene: TRBJ2-4
v_gene: TRBV11-2
CDR3aa: ASSLNRVGAKNIQY

j_gene: TRBJ2-1
v_gene: TRBV30
CDR3aa: AWSRDRGFGNEQF

j_gene: TRBJ2-7
v_gene: TRBV27
CDR3aa: ASSLGQGLGYEQY

j_gene: TRBJ2-5
v_gene: TRBV5-6
CDR3aa: ASSLRWDQETQY

j_gene: TRBJ2-5
v_gene: TRBV5-6
CDR3aa: ASSLILGEGGLETQY

j_gene: TRBJ1-2
v_gene: TRBV6-1
CDR3aa: ASSGPRTGGTGYT

j_gene: TRBJ2-7
v_gene: TRBV7-2
CDR3aa: ASSRDSLGSYEQY

j_gene: TRBJ1-5
v_gene: TRBV14
CDR3aa: ASSQGGLQPQH

j_gene: TRBJ2-1
v_gene: TRBV2
CDR3aa: ADRRDSYNEQF

j_gene: TRBJ1-5
v_gene: TRBV4-2
CDR3aa: ASSQEGRDNQPQH

j_gene: TRBJ2-5
v_gene: TRBV7-3
CDR3aa: ASSPSGLAGTQY

j_gene: TRBJ1-2
v_gene: TRBV6-4
CDR3aa: ASSSTQTGLYGYT

j_gene: TRBJ1-1
v_gene: TRBV9
CDR3aa: ASSDTRTGSTEAF

j_gene: TRBJ1-1
v_gene: TRBV7-2
CDR3aa: ASSLGGQLNTEAF

j_gene: TRBJ1-1
v_gene: TRBV5-1
CDR3aa: ASSFAGPTEAF

j_gene: TRBJ1-1
v_gene: TRBV18
CDR3aa: ASSPTTGTGGSTEAF

j_gene: TRBJ2-7
v_gene: TRBV4-2
CDR3aa: ASSFEQGGEQY

j_gene: TRBJ2-3
v_gene: TRBV10-1
CDR3aa: ASSDPTSGRTDTQY

j_gene: TRBJ2-5
v_gene: TRBV19
CDR3aa: ASSIRLAGFETQY

j_gene: TRBJ2-5
v_gene: TRBV19
CDR3aa: ASRGRTPYQETQY

j_gene: TRBJ2-5
v_gene: TRBV19
CDR3aa: ASSQRGVGETQY

j_gene: TRBJ2-7
v_gene: TRBV11-2
CDR3aa: ASSVSGTERHEQY

j_gene: TRBJ1-1
v_gene: TRBV6-6
CDR3aa: ASSYSGRSNTEAF

j_gene: TRBJ2-7
v_gene: TRBV18
CDR3aa: ASSPTRGVSYEQY

j_gene: TRBJ1-5
v_gene: TRBV6-1
CDR3aa: ASKNSGVPWPQH

j_gene: TRBJ2-7
v_gene: TRBV27
CDR3aa: ASSLVPVSGPPRYEQY

j_gene: TRBJ2-1
v_gene: TRBV14
CDR3aa: ASSQPGTGNEQF

j_gene: TRBJ2-1
v_gene: TRBV7-9
CDR3aa: ASSLAPGGSSYNEQF

j_gene: TRBJ2-1
v_gene: TRBV2
CDR3aa: ASSLLTSPYNEQF

j_gene: TRBJ2-7
v_gene: TRBV9
CDR3aa: ASSVSWGTYEQY